These 11 T cell receptor beta chains came from one sample sequenced in a study of cytomegalovirus exposure and HLA in healthy donors. With 60 Vbeta and 13 Jbeta primers, the PCR was carried out. Sequenced by immunoSEQ multiplex PCR; TCRdb stores in-frame clones only, minus some. The sample lists about 94,000 clones, about 76% seen once, with roughly 7.7% in the top ten. The source material was PBMCs. The receptors stem from a man aged 40-50 years in good health and CMV-seropositive.

The chain has TRBV6-5 and TRBJ1-1; TRBD1 matches at 9 bases. The CDR3 covers 14 residues. The V segment lost 6 bases and the J segment 4 bases; nucleotides outside the gene matches: 6. From germline, CDR1 is MNHEY and CDR2 SVGAGI. The CDR3 nucleotides are TGTGCCAGCAGCTGGATGGACAGGGGCACTGAAGCTTTCTTT. Encoded protein: CASSWMDRGTEAFF.

The rearrangement joins TRBV2 to TRBJ2-5, with 9 positions matching TRBD1. The CDR3 covers 15 residues. CDR1 is SNHLY, CDR2 FYNNEI, per germline. V was pared by 6 bases and J by 2 bases, with 7 bases of the junction left unmatched. The CDR3 sequence is CASSPQDRGQETQYF. As DNA, the CDR3 is TGTGCCAGCAGCCCACAGGACAGGGGACAAGAGACCCAGTACTTC.

The chain uses TRBV28 and TRBJ2-2, with 9 bases identical to TRBD1. The ends lost 6 bases at V and 5 bases at J; junction bases unmatched: 10. The CDR3 has 16 amino acids. Germline CDR1 MDHEN, CDR2 SYDVKM. CDR3 residues: CASSRKQGARTGELFF. CDR3 nucleotide sequence: TGTGCCAGCAGCCGAAAACAGGGGGCGAGGACCGGGGAGCTGTTTTTT.

The chain couples TRBV7-2 to TRBJ1-2, with 7 bases lining up with TRBD1. This CDR3 is built from 13 residues. V gave up 5 bases and J gave up 8 bases; unmatched junction bases: 8. Germline CDR1 and CDR2: SGHTA and FQGNSA. Here the CDR3 DNA reads TGTGCCAGCAGCACCACAGGGGTTTACGGCTACACCTTC. It yields the protein CASSTTGVYGYTF.

This sequence joins TRBV29-1 and TRBJ2-3; 10 nucleotides align to TRBD2. Germline values: CDR1 SQVTM, CDR2 ANQGSEA. V was pared by 4 bases and J by 4 bases, with 11 bases of the junction left unmatched. CDR3 size: 16 residues. For the CDR3, the DNA is TGCAGCGTTGCTGCAAGCGGGGGGGATCCCGCAGATACGCAGTATTTT. It translates to CSVAASGGDPADTQYF.

The chain employs TRBV7-8 and TRBJ2-7, with 8 positions matching TRBD1. Germline values: CDR1 SGHVS, CDR2 FQNEAQ. V dropped 5 bases and J dropped 0; count of bases not matched to a gene: 9. CDR3 size: 16 residues. CDR3 in amino acids: CASSLDGTGASYEQYF. The CDR3 DNA is TGTGCCAGCAGCCTAGACGGGACAGGCGCCTCCTACGAGCAGTACTTC.

This clone has a single count. The chain carries TRBV6-1 and TRBJ1-1; 11 positions match TRBD1. Germline values: CDR1 MNHNS, CDR2 SASEGT. This CDR3 region has 14 residues. V lost 6 bases and J lost 4; bases outside the gene matches: 4. CDR3 residues: CASRTGTGGTEAFF. CDR3 nucleotide sequence: TGTGCCAGCAGGACCGGGACAGGGGGCACTGAAGCTTTCTTT.

This chain joins TRBV7-8 and TRBJ2-7; D possibly corresponds to TRBD2 (5 bases). The germline V gene encodes CDR1 SGHVS and CDR2 FQNEAQ. Trimming left V 1 base short and J 11 bases short, with 15 bases between. There are 13 residues in the CDR3. The CDR3 reads CASSLDPDSAEYF. CDR3 nucleotide sequence: TGTGCCAGCAGCTTAGACCCGGACTCGGCGGAGTACTTC. The whole variable domain, remainder taken from reference TRBV7-8 and TRBJ2-7, is GAGVSQSPRYKVAKRGQDVALRCDPISGHVSLFWYQQALGQGPEFLTYFQNEAQLDKSGLPSDRFFAERPEGSVSTLKIQRTQQEDSAVYLCASSLDPDSAEYFGPGTRLTVT.

The V and J genes are TRBV5-4 and TRBJ2-3; weak D call: TRBD1 (6 bases). V lost 4 bases and J 0 bases, leaving 15 bases between the germline ends. There are 16 residues in the CDR3. The germline V gene has CDR1 SGHNT and CDR2 YYREEE (reference sequence). The DNA of the CDR3 is TGTGCCAGCAGCCCGCCAGGGGTTCGGAGCACAGATACGCAGTATTTT. It codes for CASSPPGVRSTDTQYF.

The sample holds one count of this clone. This chain uses TRBV9 with TRBJ2-7; 8 positions match TRBD1. After removal of 4 bases from V and 2 bases from J, the junction contained 5 bases not matched to a gene. The CDR3 spans 14 residues. Germline CDR1 is SGDLS and CDR2 is YYNGEE. The CDR3 is CASSTDRDTYEQYF. In DNA, the CDR3 is TGTGCCAGCAGCACGGACAGGGATACCTACGAGCAGTACTTC.

The rearrangement uses TRBV7-2 and TRBJ2-3; TRBD2 matches at 12 bases. The CDR3 sequence is 16 residues long. Germline V lookup: CDR1 SGHTA, CDR2 FQGNSA. The trim removed 5 bases at V and 5 bases at J, leaving 8 bases unmatched. The CDR3, as DNA: TGTGCCAGCAGCCCAAGACTAGCGGGAGTAGGAGATACGCAGTATTTT. Amino acid sequence: CASSPRLAGVGDTQYF. Full variable domain (remainder filled in from reference TRBV7-2 and TRBJ2-3): GAGVSQSPSNKVTEKGKDVELRCDPISGHTALYWYRQSLGQGLEFLIYFQGNSAPDKSGLPSDRFSAERTGGSVSTLTIQRTQQEDSAVYLCASSPRLAGVGDTQYFGPGTRLTVL.